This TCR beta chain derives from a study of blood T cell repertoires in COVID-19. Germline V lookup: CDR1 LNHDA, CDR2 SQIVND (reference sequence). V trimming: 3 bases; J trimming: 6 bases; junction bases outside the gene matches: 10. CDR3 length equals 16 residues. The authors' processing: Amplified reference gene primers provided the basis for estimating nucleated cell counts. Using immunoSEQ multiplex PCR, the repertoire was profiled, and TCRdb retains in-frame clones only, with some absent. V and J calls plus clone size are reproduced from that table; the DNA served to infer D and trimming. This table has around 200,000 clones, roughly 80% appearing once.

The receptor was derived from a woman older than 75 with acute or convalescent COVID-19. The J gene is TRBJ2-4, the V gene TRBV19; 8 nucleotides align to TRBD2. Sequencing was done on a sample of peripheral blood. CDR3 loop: CASSIIGSGVGNIQYF. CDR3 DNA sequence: TGTGCCAGTAGTATTATCGGTAGCGGGGTGGGAAACATTCAGTACTTC.